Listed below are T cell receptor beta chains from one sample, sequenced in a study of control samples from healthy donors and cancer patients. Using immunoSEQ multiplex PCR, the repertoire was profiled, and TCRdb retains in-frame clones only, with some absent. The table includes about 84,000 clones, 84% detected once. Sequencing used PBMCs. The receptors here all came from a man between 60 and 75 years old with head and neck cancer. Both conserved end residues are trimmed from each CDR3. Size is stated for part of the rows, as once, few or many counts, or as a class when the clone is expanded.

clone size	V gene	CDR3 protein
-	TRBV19	ASSNHERTGGAF
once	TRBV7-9	ASSFGGGPYEQY
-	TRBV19	ASSNRLAVYNEQF
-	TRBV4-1	ASSQAQGTSYEKLF
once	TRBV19	ASSPLSGTDYNEQF
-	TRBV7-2	ASSSRQVGGNSPLH
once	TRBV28	ASSSTSEYQETQY
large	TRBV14	ASSPDRNEQF
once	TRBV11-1	ASSRGGGMVDTQY
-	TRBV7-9	ASGGFNYEQY
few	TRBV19	ASSTRGRPTGELF
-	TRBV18	ASSPMDSNQPQH
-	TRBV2	ASSDFPGGETQY
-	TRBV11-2	ASSRTGLTGELF
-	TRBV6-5	ASKTTRDPWNEQF